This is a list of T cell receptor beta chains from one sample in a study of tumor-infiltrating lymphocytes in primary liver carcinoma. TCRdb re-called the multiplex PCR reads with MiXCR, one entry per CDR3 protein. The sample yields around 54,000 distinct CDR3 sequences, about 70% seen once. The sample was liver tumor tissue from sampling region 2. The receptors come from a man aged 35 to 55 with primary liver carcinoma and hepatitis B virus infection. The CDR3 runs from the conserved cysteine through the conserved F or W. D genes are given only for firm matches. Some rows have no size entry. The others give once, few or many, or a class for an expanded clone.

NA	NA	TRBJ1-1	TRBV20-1	TGCAGTGCTAGGCCCCCACATGGACTTGGAAACACTGAAGCTTTCTTT	CSARPPHGLGNTEAFF
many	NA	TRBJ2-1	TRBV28	TGTGCCACCTCCCTGGGGCGGCGCCCTGGCTATGAGCAGTTCTTC	CATSLGRRPGYEQFF
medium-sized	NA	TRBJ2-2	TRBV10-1	TGCGCCAGCCGTACGAACACCGGGGAGCTGTTTTTT	CASRTNTGELFF
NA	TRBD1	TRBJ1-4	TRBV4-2	TGTGTCAACAGGTCGAGGGACAGTTCTGCAACTAATGAAAAACTGTTTTTT	CVNRSRDSSATNEKLFF
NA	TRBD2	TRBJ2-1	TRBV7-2	TGTGCCAGCAGCTTCTGGGCGGGAGAGTACAATGAGCAGTTCTTC	CASSFWAGEYNEQFF
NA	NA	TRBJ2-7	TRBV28	TGTGGCGGCAGTTTAAGGGATTCCTACGAGCAGTACTTC	CGGSLRDSYEQYF
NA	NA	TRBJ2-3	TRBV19	TGTGCCAGTCGACAGTCCGGGGATACGCAGTATTTT	CASRQSGDTQYF
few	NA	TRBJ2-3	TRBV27	TGTGCCAGCAGTTTATTGTCCCTAATGGGCACAGATACGCAGTATTTT	CASSLLSLMGTDTQYF
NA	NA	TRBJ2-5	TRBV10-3	TGTGCTATCAGTCTGGACAAACATACCCAGTACTTC	CAISLDKHTQYF
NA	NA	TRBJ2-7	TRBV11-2	TGCGCCAGCAACTCGACTGACACTGCCTACGAGCAGTACTTC	CASNSTDTAYEQYF
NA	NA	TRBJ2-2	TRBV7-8	TGTGCCAGCACCTTACTCCCACCAGGGGAACTGTTTTTT	CASTLLPPGELFF
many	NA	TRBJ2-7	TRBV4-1	TGCGCCAGCAGCCAAGATGTAGCGGAGGAGCAGTACTTC	CASSQDVAEEQYF
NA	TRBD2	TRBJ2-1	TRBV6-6	TGTGCCAGCACCCAGGGACTAGCAGGAAGCAATGAGCAGCTCTTC	CASTQGLAGSNEQLF
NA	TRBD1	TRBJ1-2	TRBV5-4	TGTGCCAGTAGCTCTGGACAGGGAAACTGTGGCTACACCTTC	CASSSGQGNCGYTF
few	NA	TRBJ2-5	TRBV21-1	TGTGCCAGCAGCAAAGGGGGGCTTACAGGGAACCAAGAGACCCAGTACTTC	CASSKGGLTGNQETQYF
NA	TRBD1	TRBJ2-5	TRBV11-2	TGTCCCAGCAGCATCGACCCGCCGGGACAGGGAGGCTATGAGCAGTACTTC	CPSSIDPPGQGGYEQYF
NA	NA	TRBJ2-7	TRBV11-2	TGTGCCAGCAGCTTAAGTGACACTGCCTACGAGCAACACTTC	CASSLSDTAYEQHF
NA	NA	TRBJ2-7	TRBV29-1	TGCAGCGTTGAATTTACAGAGTCCTACGAGCAGTACTTC	CSVEFTESYEQYF
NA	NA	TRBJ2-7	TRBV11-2	TGTGCCAGTAGCTTATCAGTTGGACTAGTGGGAAGGGGGTACGAGCAGTACTTC	CASSLSVGLVGRGYEQYF
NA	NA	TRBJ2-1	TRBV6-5	TGTGCCGGTAGTACCCGGGGCGTCAATGAGCAGTTCTTC	CAGSTRGVNEQFF
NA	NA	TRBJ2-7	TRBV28	TGTGTCAGCAGTTTAAGGGGGGACTGGAGGGACGAGCAGTACTTC	CVSSLRGDWRDEQYF
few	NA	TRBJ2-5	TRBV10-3	TGTACCATCGGTCTGGACAAACAGACCCAGTACTTC	CTIGLDKQTQYF
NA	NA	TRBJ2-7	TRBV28	TGTGCCAGCTGTTTAAGGGGGGGCTGGAGGGACGGGCAGTACTTC	CASCLRGGWRDGQYF
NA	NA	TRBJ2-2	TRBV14	TGTGCCTGCAGCCCTTCGAATACCGGGGAGCTGTTTTTT	CACSPSNTGELFF
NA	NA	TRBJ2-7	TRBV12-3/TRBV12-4	TGTGCCAGCAGTTTCCAGGTGGCGGTACAGTATTTC	CASSFQVAVQYF
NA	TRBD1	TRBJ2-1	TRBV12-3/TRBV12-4	TGTGCCAGTAGTTTGTCCGGGACAGGGCTCCGGGGTGAGCAGTTCTTC	CASSLSGTGLRGEQFF
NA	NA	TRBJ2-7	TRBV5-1	TGCGCCAGCCGCTTGGACCCGGGTCTAGCTGGAGAGCAGTACTTC	CASRLDPGLAGEQYF
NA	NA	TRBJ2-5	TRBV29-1	TGCAGCGTCGAGAGGGGCCAGGAGGAGACCCAGTACTTC	CSVERGQEETQYF
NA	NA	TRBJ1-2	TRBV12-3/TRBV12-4	TGTGCCAGCTGCCAAGAGAACGGCTATGGCTCCACCTTC	CASCQENGYGSTF